One sample yielded the 6 T cell receptor beta chains listed below, sequenced in a study of blood T cell repertoires in COVID-19 (dated by TCRdb to 2020 to 2021). Library preparation was by the immunoSEQ multiplex PCR assay. Held by TCRdb, this immuneACCESS table contains in-frame sequences only and omits some clones. Under half of the omission traces to an unresolved V gene where checked; the cause of the rest is unknown. This sample comprises roughly 200,000 clones, around 82% of them detected only once. In total, the top ten clones hold about 4.2% of the sample. The sample taken for sequencing was peripheral blood. The receptors were gathered from a man aged 45-65 years with active or convalescent COVID-19.

J is TRBJ1-1 and V is TRBV7-3, with D possibly matching TRBD1 (5 bases). The germline V gene has CDR1 SGHTA and CDR2 FQGTGA. V was clipped by 5 bases and J by 5 bases, with 15 bases between them. This CDR3 region has 14 residues. This CDR3 reads CASSLDGGGTEAFF. CDR3 DNA sequence: TGTGCCAGCAGCCTCGACGGGGGAGGTACTGAAGCTTTCTTT.

The chain carries TRBV19 and TRBJ1-4, with D perhaps matching TRBD1 (5 bases). The V end lost 8 bases, the J end lost 7 bases, and 14 bases lay between the germline ends. Germline CDR1 LNHDA, CDR2 SQIVND (reference sequence). The CDR3 contains 13 residues. DNA for the CDR3: TGTGCCAGTTTGGAGGGGCAAACTGAAAAACTGTTTTTT. It is translated as CASLEGQTEKLFF.

This clone occurred a few times. This chain links TRBV28 with TRBJ1-6, with D perhaps matching TRBD1 (5 bases). V was trimmed by 9 bases and J by 10 bases, leaving 16 bases between them. The CDR3 is made up of 13 amino acids. Germline V gene data show CDR1 as MDHEN and CDR2 as SYDVKM. The CDR3 nucleotides are TGTGCCAGTACCCCCGACAGCGCCTCACCCCTCCACTTT. Amino acid sequence: CASTPDSASPLHF.

V usage is TRBV9 and J usage is TRBJ1-1; D ambiguous. Germline CDR1 and CDR2: SGDLS and YYNGEE. Trimming removed 0 bases at V and 8 bases at J, with 17 bases between. This CDR3 is 15 amino acids long. CDR3 DNA sequence: TGTGCCAGCAGCGTAGAGTGGGCGGGAAAAGAGGAAGCTTTCTTT. This sequence encodes CASSVEWAGKEEAFF.

The rearrangement joins TRBV20-1 to TRBJ2-3, with TRBD1 as a possible D gene (5 bases). Germline CDR1 reads DFQATT; CDR2 reads SNEGSKA (reference sequence). The CDR3 loop spans 15 amino acids. Trimming pared 3 bases from V and 4 bases from J, leaving 17 bases between. The CDR3 nucleotides read TGCAGTGCTAGTCCCCTGAGCGACAGACCAGATACGCAGTATTTT. Encoded protein: CSASPLSDRPDTQYF.

This sequence joins TRBV19 and TRBJ2-1; tentative D call: TRBD1 (5 bases). The CDR3 contains 15 residues. Trimming removed 5 bases at V and 0 bases at J, with 11 bases between. Germline CDR1 reads LNHDA; CDR2 reads SQIVND (reference sequence). Here the CDR3 DNA reads TGTGCCAGTAGTGTTCAGGGAAGCTCCTACAATGAGCAGTTCTTC. Amino acids: CASSVQGSSYNEQFF.